The 25 T cell receptor beta chains reported below all come from one sample, sequenced in a study of blood T cells in healthy people across ages. The second PCR ran 7 to 11 cycles with a sample-barcoded 5' primer and J-beta primers. Each CDR3 protein is one row after TCRdb ran MiXCR on the 5' RACE reads. Here the sample spans about 800,000 distinct CDR3 sequences, 55% to 70% being singletons. Sequencing was carried out using blood. The receptors originated from a young man in good health.

This chain uses TRBV20-1 with TRBJ1-2, with TRBD1 matching 9 bases. V shed 5 bases, J shed 3 bases, and the junction held 10 bases outside the gene matches. CDR1 is DFQATT and CDR2 is SNEGSKA in the germline V gene (reference sequence). This CDR3 is built from 15 residues. CDR3 coding DNA: TGCAGTGCTCTTCACAGGGGGCATGTGTACTATGGCTACACCTTC. Amino acid sequence: CSALHRGHVYYGYTF.

To note about this clonotype: At one end, the junction sequence differs from germline, possibly due to a read error. The rearrangement uses TRBV9 and TRBJ1-2, with D hard to call. Germline assignment: CDR1 SGDLS and CDR2 YYNGEE. The CDR3 totals 13 residues. The CDR3 DNA reads as TGTTCCAGCAGTTATGAAGACACCTATGGCTACACCTTC. Its protein is CSSSYEDTYGYTF.

The chain is built from TRBV2 and TRBJ1-5; D is undetermined. V was shortened by 8 bases and J by 4 bases, with 12 bases between the two germline ends. The germline V gene has CDR1 SNHLY and CDR2 FYNNEI. The CDR3 consists of 13 residues. In DNA, the CDR3 is TGTGCCAGCCGAGGCGGCGGGAATCAGCCCCAGCATTTT. This encodes CASRGGGNQPQHF.

The table lists this clonotype with a few counts. The chain uses TRBV28 and TRBJ2-5; D might be TRBD1 (6 bases). V lost 6 bases and J 11 bases, leaving 28 bases between the germline ends. This CDR3 comprises 16 residues. CDR1 MDHEN and CDR2 SYDVKM come from the germline V gene. In DNA form, the CDR3 reads TGTGCCAGCAGACGAGGGGGTCCTAATCGGCACAATGAGCAGTACTTC. As protein: CASRRGGPNRHNEQYF.

The table lists this clonotype with a count of one. A read error may account for a junction end that differs from germline. The chain combines TRBV7-8 with TRBJ2-1; no clear D gene. The CDR3 is made up of 15 amino acids. Looked up from germline, CDR1 is SGHVS and CDR2 is FQNEAQ. In DNA form, the CDR3 reads TGTGCCAGCAGCATAGCAGATAAGTCCTTCAATGAGCAGTTCTTC. It codes for CASSIADKSFNEQFF.

On this clonotype itself: The junction departs from the called germline gene at one end, perhaps through a read error. The rearrangement links TRBV12-3 or TRBV12-4 to TRBJ2-7; maybe TRBD1 (5 bases). CDR3 size: 12 residues. The CDR3 DNA reads TGTGCCGGCAGTTTTGAGACAGCTGCGCAGTACTTC. It codes for CAGSFETAAQYF.

The rearrangement links TRBV12-3 or TRBV12-4 to TRBJ1-1; D might be TRBD1 (6 bases). The V gene lost 6 bases and the J gene lost 1 base, with 12 bases spanning the gap. This CDR3 contains 14 residues. CDR3 DNA sequence: TGTGCCAGCAGACATGCAGGGGCGAACACTGAAGCTTTCTTT. Protein: CASRHAGANTEAFF.

The chain has TRBV24-1 and TRBJ2-3; a weak D match, TRBD2 (6 bases). The CDR3 covers 16 residues. Trimming removed 6 bases from V and 0 bases from J, with 15 bases in between. Per germline, CDR1 KGHDR and CDR2 SFDVKD. CDR3 sequence: CATSPSSGVSTDTQYF. As DNA, the CDR3 is TGTGCCACCAGTCCCTCTTCGGGGGTTAGCACAGATACGCAGTATTTT.

The V call is TRBV3-1, the J call TRBJ2-1; maybe TRBD2 (5 bases). The CDR3 length is 14 residues. Trimming left V 7 bases short and J 4 bases short, with 14 bases between. Germline-derived CDR1 and CDR2 are LGHDT and YNNKEL (reference sequence). The CDR3 sequence: CASKSGDNYNEQFF. DNA for the CDR3: TGTGCCAGCAAAAGCGGAGACAATTACAATGAGCAGTTCTTC.

V is TRBV12-5 and J is TRBJ2-5, with D perhaps matching TRBD1 (5 bases). The better agreement between TRBJ2-7 and the DNA end casts doubt on the J call. CDR1 and CDR2 from the germline V gene are LGHNT and FRNRAP. The CDR3 extends over 15 amino acids. The CDR3 here is CASGLTGFNSYEQYF. Here the CDR3 DNA reads TGTGCTAGTGGTTTGACAGGATTTAATTCCTACGAGCAGTACTTC.

The chain is built from TRBV6-2 or TRBV6-3 and TRBJ2-1, with 7 positions matching TRBD2. V gave up 6 bases and J gave up 9 bases; unmatched junction bases: 14. The germline V gene has CDR1 MNHEY and CDR2 SVGEGT. The CDR3 runs 15 residues. CDR3: CASRTRTLQRGEQFF. The CDR3 coding sequence is TGTGCCAGCAGGACAAGGACCTTACAGCGGGGTGAGCAGTTCTTC.

This clonotype was detected only a few times. The chain couples TRBV29-1 to TRBJ2-4, with 7 bases identical to TRBD1. Judging by the DNA end, TRBJ2-7 fits better; the J call may be wrong. The CDR3 spans 14 residues. Germline V gene lookup returns CDR1 SQVTM and CDR2 ANQGSEA. The CDR3: CSAQEWDSLGEQYF. The CDR3 DNA is TGCAGCGCTCAGGAGTGGGACAGCCTCGGCGAGCAGTACTTC.

Only a few counts were recorded for this clonotype. The rearrangement uses TRBV11-2 and TRBJ1-2; D call uncertain. CDR1 SGHAT and CDR2 FQNNGV come from the germline V gene. The V end was cut by 0 bases, the J end by 4 bases, with 9 bases between. This CDR3 has 14 amino acids. The CDR3, as DNA: TGTGCCAGCAGCTTAGATCAGAGCATCTATGGCTACACCTTC. It specifies CASSLDQSIYGYTF.

The V and J genes are TRBV6-2 or TRBV6-3 and TRBJ2-5, with no clear D. The germline V and J ends were trimmed by 7 bases and 3 bases, with 12 bases remaining between them. This CDR3 spans 13 amino acids. Germline V lookup: CDR1 MNHEY, CDR2 SVGEGT. The CDR3 is CASTQSGEETQYF. In DNA form, the CDR3 reads TGTGCCAGCACGCAAAGTGGGGAAGAGACCCAGTACTTC.

This clonotype was counted a single time. This chain links TRBV2 with TRBJ1-4, with D perhaps matching TRBD1 (6 bases). The V and J ends lost 7 bases and 0 bases respectively, with 9 bases between them. Germline V gene data show CDR1 as SNHLY and CDR2 as FYNNEI. CDR3 length: 14 residues. CDR3 residues: CASNYRATNEKLFF. The DNA for the CDR3 is TGTGCCAGCAATTACAGGGCAACTAATGAAAAACTGTTTTTT.

V is TRBV12-3 or TRBV12-4 and J is TRBJ1-5, with D maybe TRBD1 (5 bases). V lost 4 bases and J lost 4, with 8 bases in between. This CDR3 has 13 residues. In DNA, the CDR3 is TGTGCCAGCAGTTCGACAGTTAATCAGCCCCAGCATTTT. Protein product: CASSSTVNQPQHF.

This clonotype showed up many times. The chain couples TRBV25-1 to TRBJ1-2, with no clear D. Trimming removed 5 bases from V and 2 bases from J, with 6 bases in between. The germline V gene has CDR1 MGHDK and CDR2 SYGVNS. The CDR3 extends over 12 amino acids. DNA for the CDR3: TGTGCCAGCAGTCCGGGGAACTATGGCTACACCTTC. Amino acid sequence: CASSPGNYGYTF.

With regard to this clonotype: This CDR3 is missing its conserved last phenylalanine or tryptophan, likely due to a read error. The rearrangement links TRBV11-2 to TRBJ2-1; unclear D gene. Germline V gene lookup returns CDR1 SGHAT and CDR2 FQNNGV. With 3 bases removed from V and 1 base from J, the gap between germline ends came to 10 bases. The CDR3 has 15 amino acids. DNA of the CDR3: TGTGCCAGCAGCTTCGCTTGGTTGTCCTACAATGAGCAGTTCTAC. Its translation: CASSFAWLSYNEQFY.

This clonotype has more than one count but fewer than ten. The V gene is TRBV29-1, the J gene TRBJ2-7, with a weak D call TRBD2 (6 bases). Per the germline V gene, CDR1 is SQVTM and CDR2 is ANQGSEA. The ends were cut back, 4 bases at V and 6 bases at J, with 10 bases in the middle. The CDR3 has 11 amino acids. The CDR3 region has the DNA TGCAGCGTTGGGGCAGCGGGCGAGCAGTACTTC. It specifies CSVGAAGEQYF.

J is TRBJ1-1 and V is TRBV4-2; D is ambiguous. V lost 4 bases to trimming and J lost 4 bases, with 13 bases between them. CDR3 length: 14 residues. Looked up from germline, CDR1 is LGHNA and CDR2 is YNFKEQ. CDR3 in amino acids: CASSPGVLGTEAFF. The CDR3 bases are TGTGCCAGCAGCCCGGGAGTCCTTGGCACTGAAGCTTTCTTT.

The V gene is TRBV21-1, the J gene TRBJ2-3; no check of the table's D call, TRBD1, against the DNA was made. TRBV21-1 is described as a pseudogene. The CDR3 loop spans 15 amino acids. The CDR3 nucleotides are TGTGCCAGCAGCAAGGGACAGGGACCAACGGATACGCAGTATTTT. It specifies CASSKGQGPTDTQYF.

V is TRBV20-1 and J is TRBJ2-4; 8 bases are shared with TRBD2. Trimming cost V 6 bases and J 12 bases; bases outside gene matches: 19. Per germline, CDR1 DFQATT and CDR2 SNEGSKA (reference sequence). This CDR3 region has 15 residues. DNA of the CDR3: TGCAGTGCGCCTCCCGGGGGGGTCAATCTAAAGACTCAGTACTTC. Translated, it gives CSAPPGGVNLKTQYF.

This clonotype was detected a few times. The rearrangement links TRBV10-2 to TRBJ1-5, with D unresolved. Trimming shortened V by 7 bases and J by 3 bases, and 7 bases separated the two germline ends. Per germline, CDR1 WSHSY and CDR2 SAAADI. The CDR3 loop spans 12 amino acids. The DNA of the CDR3 is TGCGCCAGCAAGCAGGCCAATCAGCCCCAGCATTTT. Encoded protein: CASKQANQPQHF.

The chain combines TRBV12-5 with TRBJ2-1; 15 nucleotides align to TRBD2. This CDR3 is 15 amino acids long. V lost 4 bases and J lost 7; bases outside the gene matches: 2. Per germline, CDR1 LGHNT and CDR2 FRNRAP. The CDR3: CASGSGTSGRNEQFF. The CDR3 nucleotides read TGTGCTAGTGGTTCAGGGACTAGCGGGAGGAATGAGCAGTTCTTC.

About this clonotype: Its ends do not fully match the called genes, so a read error is possible. This rearrangement joins TRBV9 to TRBJ2-4; 12 bases match TRBD2. CDR1 is SGDLS and CDR2 is YYNGEE in the germline V gene. CDR3 length equals 15 residues. Here the CDR3 reads CASSVGTSGAYEQCF. The CDR3 nucleotides read TGTGCCAGCAGCGTAGGGACTAGCGGGGCGTACGAGCAGTGCTTC.